This T cell receptor beta chain stems from a study of shared T cell receptors in the human thymus (dated by TCRdb to 2020 to 2023). For the wider study: The study examined how the human thymus generates shared, self-reactive T-cell receptor alpha chains.

The receptor library was made with the immunoSEQ multiplex PCR assay. Entries here come from immuneACCESS through TCRdb and include only in-frame sequences with V and J called. Some clones fail to appear in such tables; in the studies checked, an unresolved V gene covers under half of the shortfall, and the cause of the remainder is unknown. Across this sample there are more than 300,000 clones, with over 90% seen only once. The top ten constitute about 0.02% of the sample. V trim: 4 bases; J trim: 2 bases; unmatched bases: 11. CDR1 is given as SGHDN and CDR2 as FVKESK, both from the germline V gene. Reading from cysteine to phenylalanine, the CDR3 counts 18 amino acids. Left in the record is the CDR3 DNA by itself, 54 bases read in frame from the first base. In the case of this clone: Its recognized antigen is unknown. The record has no base qualities; no much larger clone is one base away.

Specimen: thymocytes. This chain is built from TRBV14 and TRBJ2-1, and TRBD2 matches 10 of the central bases. The clonotype was recovered from a human donor. The CDR3 in this case is CASSPMHSSGRTYNEQFF. At the DNA level, the sequence is TGTGCCAGCAGCCCCATGCATTCTAGCGGGAGAACCTACAATGAGCAGTTCTTC.